The rows below give T cell receptor beta chains drawn from one sample of a study of shared clonotypes between healthy human individuals. Sequenced by immunoSEQ multiplex PCR; TCRdb stores in-frame clones only, minus some. The sample lists hundreds of thousands of clones; about 96% were seen once. The source material was naive CD8+ T cells sorted from blood. The origin of the receptors is a woman aged 25 to 39 in good health. Both conserved end residues are part of each CDR3. A D gene is named only where the DNA matches it firmly. Clone size appears in some rows only: once, few, many, or a class for an expanded clone.

d_call	clone_size	v_call	j_call	cdr3_aa	cdr3_nt
TRBD1	.	TRBV7-8	TRBJ2-7	CASSRGTVGPEQYF	TGTGCCAGCAGCAGAGGGACAGTGGGCCCCGAGCAGTACTTC
TRBD2	.	TRBV6-1	TRBJ2-3	CASSEGLAGGLTDTQYF	TGTGCCAGCAGTGAAGGACTAGCGGGAGGGCTAACAGATACGCAGTATTTT
TRBD1	.	TRBV2	TRBJ2-2	CASSGTGGVTGELFF	TGTGCCAGCAGTGGAACAGGGGGCGTCACCGGGGAGCTGTTTTTT
.	.	TRBV5-4	TRBJ2-2	CASSLDRATTGELFF	TGTGCCAGCAGCTTGGACAGGGCTACCACCGGGGAGCTGTTTTTT
.	.	TRBV28	TRBJ2-2	CASSLVLGPNTGELFF	TGTGCCAGCAGTTTGGTCCTAGGCCCGAACACCGGGGAGCTGTTTTTT
.	.	TRBV5-6	TRBJ2-7	CASSLGNPYEQYF	TGTGCCAGCAGCTTAGGGAACCCTTACGAGCAGTACTTC
.	.	TRBV10-3	TRBJ2-7	CAISGTPGPDWNYEQYF	TGTGCCATATCCGGGACCCCCGGCCCGGACTGGAACTACGAGCAGTACTTC
.	.	TRBV5-4	TRBJ1-4	CASSLLGTNEKLFF	TGTGCCAGCAGCTTGTTGGGAACTAATGAAAAACTGTTTTTT
TRBD2	.	TRBV7-8	TRBJ2-1	CASSSQGLAGRKGNEQFF	TGTGCCAGCAGCTCCCAGGGGCTAGCGGGAAGGAAGGGCAATGAGCAGTTCTTC
TRBD1	.	TRBV28	TRBJ1-5	CASSFGTAYSGNQPQHF	TGTGCCAGCAGTTTCGGGACAGCCTATTCGGGCAATCAGCCCCAGCATTTT
TRBD1	.	TRBV19	TRBJ1-1	CASSKDRETQHTEAFF	TGTGCCAGTAGTAAGGACAGGGAAACTCAACACACTGAAGCTTTCTTT
.	once	TRBV11-3	TRBJ2-6	CASSAALAVAGANVLTF	TGTGCCAGCAGCGCCGCTTTGGCGGTGGCTGGGGCCAACGTCCTGACTTTC
.	.	TRBV5-6	TRBJ2-7	CASSLALGSSYEQYF	TGTGCCAGCAGCTTGGCCTTGGGGAGCTCCTACGAGCAGTACTTC
.	.	TRBV5-1	TRBJ2-2	CASGHDYTGELFF	TGCGCCAGCGGTCATGATTACACCGGGGAGCTGTTTTTT